This T cell receptor (beta chain) was sequenced for a study of blood T cell repertoires in COVID-19. Germline V gene lookup returns CDR1 LNHDA and CDR2 SQIVND (reference sequence). The V end was cut by 5 bases, the J end by 0 bases, with 14 bases between. This CDR3 region has 16 residues. Measured with immunoSEQ multiplex PCR; TCRdb has only the in-frame clones, and not every one. The sample has about 220,000 clones, 70% to 90% seen once. J is TRBJ2-1 and V is TRBV19; D uncertain. The sequence was collected from a woman aged 50 to 65 with COVID-19, enrolled during active disease. The material sequenced was peripheral blood. The CDR3 is CASSGRGLSSYNEQFF. CDR3 in DNA: TGTGCCAGTAGTGGCCGAGGCCTCAGCTCCTACAATGAGCAGTTCTTC.